This T cell receptor beta chain was observed in a study of CD8 T cells in ankylosing spondylitis. The CDR3 is made up of 13 amino acids. Germline V gene data show CDR1 as MRHNA and CDR2 as SNTAGT. Trimming pared 5 bases from V and 1 base from J, leaving 8 bases between. TCRdb reprocessed the 5' RACE reads via MiXCR and lists one record per CDR3 protein. The sample holds approximately 340,000 distinct CDR3 sequences; roughly 14% are singletons and the top ten take approximately 1%. This receptor was taken from a male donor with ankylosing spondylitis or in good health (not recorded which). The sample taken for sequencing was blood, either unsorted or a sorted T cell fraction (not recorded which). This chain joins TRBV6-4 and TRBJ1-1, with D uncertain. CDR3 residues: CASSQARNTEAFF. In nucleotides, the CDR3 is TGTGCCAGCAGTCAGGCCAGGAACACTGAAGCTTTCTTT.